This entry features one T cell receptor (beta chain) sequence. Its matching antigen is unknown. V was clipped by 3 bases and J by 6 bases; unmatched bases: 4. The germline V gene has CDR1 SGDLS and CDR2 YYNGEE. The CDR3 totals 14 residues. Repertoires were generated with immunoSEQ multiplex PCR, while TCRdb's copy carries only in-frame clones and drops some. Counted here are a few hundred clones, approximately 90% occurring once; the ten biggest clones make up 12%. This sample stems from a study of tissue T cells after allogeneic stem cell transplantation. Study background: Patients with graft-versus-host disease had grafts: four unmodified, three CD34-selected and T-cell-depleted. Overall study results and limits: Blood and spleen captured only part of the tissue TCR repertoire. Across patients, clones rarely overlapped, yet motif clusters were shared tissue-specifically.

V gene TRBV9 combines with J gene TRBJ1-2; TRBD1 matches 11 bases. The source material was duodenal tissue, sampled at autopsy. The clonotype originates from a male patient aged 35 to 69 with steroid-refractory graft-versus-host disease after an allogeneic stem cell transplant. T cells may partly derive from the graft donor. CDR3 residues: CASSAGQGGNGYTF. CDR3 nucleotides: TGTGCCAGCAGCGCGGGACAGGGGGGAAATGGCTACACCTTC.